A selection of T cell receptor beta chains follows, all from one sample in a study of cytomegalovirus exposure and HLA in healthy donors. Sequencing was performed with immunoSEQ multiplex PCR; in TCRdb, only in-frame clones are kept and a portion is missing. The data hold roughly 48,000 clones, with 88% observed a single time. Source material: PBMCs. All receptors derive from a woman aged 30 to 39 in good health and CMV-seronegative. CDR3s leave out the opening cysteine and the closing phenylalanine or tryptophan. Each record gives: J gene, V gene, CDR3 protein.

TRBJ2-2 | TRBV7-2 | ASSLLGLTGELF
TRBJ2-3 | TRBV2 | ASSRGGTADTQY
TRBJ2-3 | TRBV6-1 | ASSTSGGDTQY
TRBJ1-1 | TRBV29-1 | SVTGPMNTEAF
TRBJ1-4 | TRBV28 | ASKTGGAPAANEKLF
TRBJ1-2 | TRBV30 | AWSVERAYGYT
TRBJ2-1 | TRBV2 | ASSVSESYNEQF
TRBJ2-1 | TRBV18 | ASSPGLAGVYSEQF
TRBJ1-5 | TRBV6-5 | ASRSGNSNQPQH
TRBJ2-2 | TRBV5-1 | ASSPFAGGGTGELF
TRBJ2-5 | TRBV6-5 | ASSYEGQGLETQY
TRBJ2-1 | TRBV28 | ASSRINEQF
TRBJ1-2 | TRBV6-6 | ASSLDRADGYT
TRBJ1-2 | TRBV5-1 | ASSPGTGQYGYT
TRBJ2-1 | TRBV30 | AWSLSSYNEQF
TRBJ2-1 | TRBV6-5 | ASSYAGDGGNEQF
TRBJ2-1 | TRBV7-2 | ASNHLLGAGAGHEQF
TRBJ2-1 | TRBV30 | AWSKLAGGPFQF
TRBJ2-1 | TRBV2 | ASSSLAVTGF
TRBJ2-1 | TRBV27 | ATSLGTGAEQF
TRBJ2-2 | TRBV12-5 | ASGLVRTAGVGTGELF
TRBJ2-2 | TRBV5-1 | ASSLGFGQGATGELF
TRBJ1-3 | TRBV29-1 | SVRGQGNTIY
TRBJ2-1 | TRBV28 | ASGGLAGYNEQF
TRBJ2-5 | TRBV15 | ATSRDRPAGTQY
TRBJ1-1 | TRBV4-3 | ASSFRLVTEAF
TRBJ2-1 | TRBV28 | ASGTGTSGSSHNEQF
TRBJ2-4 | TRBV30 | AWSPRLGDIQY
TRBJ2-3 | TRBV7-6 | ASSPVGQSGTDTQY
TRBJ1-2 | TRBV6-6 | ASSYSRVSLDGYT
TRBJ2-6 | TRBV19 | ASDRVSGANVLT
TRBJ2-3 | TRBV6-5 | ASRRDPADTQY
TRBJ2-1 | TRBV13 | ASSPFPRLAGMNEQF
TRBJ2-1 | TRBV5-1 | ASSPSAGGHNEQF
TRBJ1-1 | TRBV4-1 | ASSHRDRNTEAF
TRBJ1-3 | TRBV29-1 | SASGGRGNTIY
TRBJ1-5 | TRBV2 | ASGTRDVNQPQH
TRBJ2-7 | TRBV2 | ASTFDGISYEQY
TRBJ1-4 | TRBV5-4 | ASSFAREKLF
TRBJ1-3 | TRBV4-3 | ASSQGRTGRIGNTIY
TRBJ2-1 | TRBV7-9 | ASSLELAEQF
TRBJ2-1 | TRBV27 | ATKLAGGNEQF
TRBJ2-1 | TRBV9 | ASSVGHGTGPF
TRBJ2-3 | TRBV6-1 | ASSEIRGTTDTQY
TRBJ2-7 | TRBV25-1 | ASSAQGLEQY
TRBJ2-4 | TRBV6-1 | ASSEYVPAKNIQY
TRBJ1-2 | TRBV6-6 | ASSYVQTGYT
TRBJ2-3 | TRBV9 | ASSAPAGDTQY
TRBJ2-6 | TRBV27 | ASSPLFKGAGANVLT
TRBJ1-4 | TRBV7-2 | ASSRKDRNEKLF
TRBJ2-7 | TRBV29-1 | SVHGQGAEQY
TRBJ1-2 | TRBV4-1 | ASSQGVQVDYGYT
TRBJ2-6 | TRBV5-4 | ASSLGVYSGANVLT
TRBJ2-7 | TRBV10-2 | ASSLDPQGYEQY
TRBJ2-1 | TRBV5-6 | ASSSRDRAYNEQF